This T cell receptor (beta chain) is drawn from a study of siplizumab effects on memory and regulatory T cells. Deletions cut 6 bases from V and 2 bases from J, with 8 bases between. Germline V CDR1 and CDR2: DFQATT, SNEGSKA (reference sequence). CDR3 length: 11 amino acids. Data came from immunoSEQ multiplex PCR; TCRdb stores just in-frame clones and leaves some out. This repertoire shows about 100,000 clones, 90% to 95% found once; its top ten account for around 0.6%. This chain uses TRBV20-1 with TRBJ2-7; possibly TRBD2 for D (5 bases). The clonotype was recovered from a human donor in good health. Sample: Tregs sorted from blood. The CDR3 sequence: CSARAPYEQYF. In DNA form, the CDR3 reads TGCAGTGCGAGGGCTCCCTACGAGCAGTACTTC.